Each of the 24 T cell receptor beta chains below was sequenced from the same sample in a study of shared clonotypes between healthy human individuals (dated by TCRdb to 2019 to 2021). Preparation of the library involved the immunoSEQ multiplex PCR assay. TCRdb took this table from immuneACCESS and kept in-frame rearrangements with V and J called. Such tables lack part of the clones; where checked against another copy, unresolved V genes explain under half of the gap, and the rest is unexplained. For this sample the table gives 1,400,000 or so clones, of which 98% to 99% were detected only once. Together, the top ten hold approximately 0.4% of the sample. The sequencing sample was made of naive CD4+ T cells sorted from blood. The cell subset or site label for this specimen denotes: CD45RA+ positively selected. The receptors derive from a young man in good health.

The J gene is TRBJ2-7, the V gene TRBV7-2, with 8 bases fitting TRBD2. V shed 4 bases and J 4 bases; nucleotides not matched to a gene: 9. The germline CDR1 and CDR2 sequences are SGHTA and FQGNSA. CDR3 length: 15 residues. The CDR3 region is CASSSTSGGRYEQYF. Written as DNA, the CDR3 is TGTGCCAGCAGCTCCACTAGCGGTGGTCGGTACGAGCAGTACTTC.

The chain has TRBV15 and TRBJ1-4, with D unclear. The germline V and J ends were trimmed by 0 bases and 14 bases, with 13 bases remaining between them. CDR3 length: 13 residues. Germline CDR1 reads LNHNV; CDR2 reads YYDKDF (reference sequence). In DNA, the CDR3 is TGTGCCACCAGCAGAGATCGGCCCCAAACCCTGTTTTTT. Amino acid sequence: CATSRDRPQTLFF.

The rearrangement uses TRBV5-1 and TRBJ1-5; D gene unclear. The CDR3 runs 13 residues. Germline lookup yields CDR1 SGHRS and CDR2 YFSETQ. V was pared by 4 bases and J by 6 bases, with 11 bases between. CDR3 DNA sequence: TGCGCCAGCAGCCCAGGTGGACCTCAGCCCCAGCATTTT. Its protein product is CASSPGGPQPQHF.

The V and J genes are TRBV7-9 and TRBJ2-1; possible D gene TRBD1, 6 bases. The germline V and J ends were trimmed by 5 bases and 7 bases, with 9 bases remaining between them. CDR3 length: 12 amino acids. The germline V gene has CDR1 SEHNR and CDR2 FQNEAQ (reference sequence). CDR3 amino acids: CASSRTENEQFF. The CDR3 DNA sequence: TGTGCCAGCAGCCGGACAGAGAATGAGCAGTTCTTC.

The chain couples TRBV28 to TRBJ2-1; 14 nucleotides match TRBD2. V lost 3 bases to trimming and J lost 7 bases; unmatched junction nucleotides: 8. Germline V gene sequence: CDR1 MDHEN, CDR2 SYDVKM. The CDR3 consists of 17 residues. The CDR3 nucleotides read TGTGCCAGCAGTTTGGCGACGGGACTAGCGGGAGTTAATGAGCAGTTCTTC. This codes for CASSLATGLAGVNEQFF. The variable domain in full, with the rest retrieved from reference TRBV28 and TRBJ2-1, is DVKVTQSSRYLVKRTGEKVFLECVQDMDHENMFWYRQDPGLGLRLIYFSYDVKMKEKGDIPEGYSVSREKKERFSLILESASTNQTSMYLCASSLATGLAGVNEQFFGPGTRLTVL.

In its sample, this clone was seen once. V gene TRBV28 combines with J gene TRBJ2-7; no firm D call. The CDR3 covers 12 residues. Per germline, CDR1 MDHEN and CDR2 SYDVKM. The ends were cut back, 5 bases at V and 6 bases at J, with 11 bases in the middle. DNA for the CDR3: TGTGCCAGCAGTCAATTGACTGGCGAGCAGTACTTC. It specifies CASSQLTGEQYF.

The chain is built from TRBV6-5 and TRBJ2-7, with 10 bases lining up with TRBD2. J gave up 13 bases and V 10 bases, and 16 bases lay outside the gene matches. This CDR3 comprises 13 residues. CDR1 and CDR2 from the germline V gene are MNHEY and SVGAGI. CDR3 sequence: CATHSGRPAEGYF. The CDR3 nucleotides read TGTGCCACCCATAGCGGGAGGCCCGCGGAGGGATACTTC.

The chain recombines TRBV9 with TRBJ2-2; 9 bases are a match to TRBD2. The CDR3 spans 16 residues. V lost 3 bases and J lost 4; bases outside the gene matches: 7. The germline CDR1 and CDR2 sequences are SGDLS and YYNGEE. CDR3 sequence (DNA): TGTGCCAGCAGCGCGGTGCGGGAGGGCCCCACCGGGGAGCTGTTTTTT. Amino acid sequence: CASSAVREGPTGELFF.

The chain couples TRBV19 to TRBJ2-3; tentatively, D is TRBD2 (5 bases). Trimming removed 5 bases from V and 5 bases from J, with 14 bases in between. Germline values: CDR1 LNHDA, CDR2 SQIVND (reference sequence). This CDR3 has 14 residues. Here the CDR3 DNA reads TGTGCCAGTAGTCTATTTAGCAGCGGAGATACGCAGTATTTT. Protein sequence: CASSLFSSGDTQYF.

The genes are TRBV7-6 and TRBJ2-3; D is perhaps TRBD1 (5 bases). The CDR3 loop spans 14 amino acids. Germline V CDR1 and CDR2: SGHVS, FNYEAQ. Trimming removed 5 bases from V and 7 bases from J, with 16 bases in between. In DNA, the CDR3 is TGTGCCAGCAGCCTCGACAGCGCGAGTTATACGCAGTATTTT. Protein: CASSLDSASYTQYF.

V and J are TRBV18 and TRBJ1-2, with TRBD1 as a possible D gene (6 bases). V lost 0 bases and J lost 2, with 10 bases in between. The CDR3 is 15 amino acids. Per the germline V gene, CDR1 is KGHSH and CDR2 is LQKENI. In DNA, the CDR3 is TGTGCCAGCTCACCACCGTCCAGGGGAAACTATGGCTACACCTTC. Protein product: CASSPPSRGNYGYTF.

The rearrangement joins TRBV18 to TRBJ2-7; D is tentatively TRBD1 or TRBD2 (5 bases each). The germline V gene encodes CDR1 KGHSH and CDR2 LQKENI. Trimming pared 2 bases from V and 0 bases from J, leaving 11 bases between. CDR3 length: 15 amino acids. CDR3 in DNA: TGTGCCAGCTCACCAGGGCCCGGGGCCTCCTACGAGCAGTACTTC. Its translation is CASSPGPGASYEQYF.

The count of this clone is one. This chain links TRBV7-9 with TRBJ2-5, with D possibly TRBD1 on 5 matching bases. CDR1 SEHNR and CDR2 FQNEAQ come from the germline V gene (reference sequence). The V gene lost 3 bases and the J gene lost 2 bases, with 10 bases spanning the gap. The CDR3 consists of 14 residues. CDR3 protein: CASSLRQLQETQYF. In nucleotides, the CDR3 is TGTGCCAGCAGCTTGCGACAGCTTCAAGAGACCCAGTACTTC.

This clone appeared once. This sequence joins TRBV28 and TRBJ2-1, with D possibly matching TRBD2 (5 bases). V dropped 2 bases and J dropped 8 bases, with 16 bases sitting between them. The CDR3 spans 15 residues. Germline loops: CDR1 MDHEN, CDR2 SYDVKM. The CDR3 bases are TGTGCCAGCAGTTTACCCCAACTAGGTCGAGATGAGCAGTTCTTC. It codes for CASSLPQLGRDEQFF.

The gene calls are TRBV30 and TRBJ1-1, with TRBD1 identical over 8 bases. J gave up 7 bases and V 0 bases, and 10 bases lay outside the gene matches. Germline V gene lookup returns CDR1 GTSNPN and CDR2 SVGIG (reference sequence). This CDR3 spans 15 amino acids. CDR3 DNA sequence: TGTGCCTGGAGTGTAAGGCGACAGGGGTTATATGAAGCTTTCTTT. Amino acid sequence: CAWSVRRQGLYEAFF.

V and J are TRBV14 and TRBJ1-2, with a possible D match to TRBD1 (6 bases). The CDR3 covers 12 residues. V was shortened by 4 bases and J by 6 bases, with 9 bases between the two germline ends. Germline V gene data show CDR1 as SGHDN and CDR2 as FVKESK. The CDR3 DNA reads TGTGCCAGCAGCCCTGGGGGGCATGGCTACACCTTC. The encoded protein is CASSPGGHGYTF.

The chain joins TRBV7-2 to TRBJ2-7, with D perhaps TRBD1 or TRBD2 (5 bases each). The CDR3 extends over 13 amino acids. V lost 5 bases and J lost 3, with 11 bases in between. Germline CDR1 reads SGHTA; CDR2 reads FQGNSA. CDR3 nucleotide sequence: TGTGCCAGCAGCATCCGGGACCACTACGAGCAGTACTTC. Translated: CASSIRDHYEQYF.

In the case of this clone: Other DNA sequences of this sample code for an identical CDR3. The chain combines TRBV7-9 with TRBJ2-7; 8 bases line up with TRBD1. Germline values: CDR1 SEHNR, CDR2 FQNEAQ (reference sequence). V was clipped by 1 base and J by 2 bases; unmatched bases: 1. There are 14 residues in the CDR3. The CDR3: CASSLVDRAYEQYF. The CDR3 DNA sequence: TGTGCCAGCAGCTTAGTGGACAGGGCCTACGAGCAGTACTTC.

This clone has a handful of counts. This rearrangement joins TRBV7-2 to TRBJ1-2, with 7 bases aligning to TRBD1. Germline V gene data show CDR1 as SGHTA and CDR2 as FQGNSA. The V segment lost 5 bases and the J segment 9 bases; nucleotides outside the gene matches: 6. The CDR3 spans 12 residues. The CDR3, as DNA: TGTGCCAGCAGCGTCACAGGGGTTAGCTACACCTTC. This translates into CASSVTGVSYTF.

This rearrangement joins TRBV7-9 to TRBJ1-2, with no clear D. The CDR3 is made up of 16 amino acids. The germline CDR1 and CDR2 sequences are SEHNR and FQNEAQ (reference sequence). V was shortened by 4 bases and J by 0 bases, with 15 bases between the two germline ends. The CDR3 spells CASSSSRTGTNYGYTF. The DNA for the CDR3 is TGTGCCAGCAGCTCTAGTAGGACGGGAACTAACTATGGCTACACCTTC.

The V gene is TRBV30, the J gene TRBJ1-1, with D perhaps TRBD1 (5 bases). Germline V gene lookup returns CDR1 GTSNPN and CDR2 SVGIG (reference sequence). V was shortened by 2 bases and J by 7 bases, with 8 bases between the two germline ends. The CDR3 is 11 residues long. Written as DNA, the CDR3 is TGTGCCTGGAGTCCAGGGAGTGAAGCTTTCTTT. This sequence encodes CAWSPGSEAFF.

V usage is TRBV6-5 and J usage is TRBJ1-3; D is unclear. The CDR3 length is 15 residues. Germline CDR1 reads MNHEY; CDR2 reads SVGAGI. V was trimmed by 6 bases and J by 0 bases, leaving 12 bases between them. The CDR3 nucleotides read TGTGCCAGCAGGGAATCTCCGTTCTCTGGAAACACCATATATTTT. It translates to CASRESPFSGNTIYF.

The rearrangement links TRBV5-1 to TRBJ2-6, with unresolved D. Germline lookup yields CDR1 SGHRS and CDR2 YFSETQ. There are 17 residues in the CDR3. Deletions cut 1 base from V and 3 bases from J, with 14 bases between. For the CDR3, the DNA is TGCGCCAGCAGCTTGTCTCCCATTGCTGGTGGGGCCAACGTCCTGACTTTC. This gives the protein CASSLSPIAGGANVLTF.

The chain uses TRBV18 and TRBJ1-3, with TRBD1 matching 7 bases. This CDR3 spans 17 amino acids. J was trimmed by 0 bases and V by 2 bases; bases with no gene match: 7. CDR1 and CDR2 from the germline V gene are KGHSH and LQKENI. CDR3 residues: CASSPKGAPSSGNTIYF. The DNA of the CDR3 is TGTGCCAGCTCACCAAAGGGGGCTCCAAGCTCTGGAAACACCATATATTTT.